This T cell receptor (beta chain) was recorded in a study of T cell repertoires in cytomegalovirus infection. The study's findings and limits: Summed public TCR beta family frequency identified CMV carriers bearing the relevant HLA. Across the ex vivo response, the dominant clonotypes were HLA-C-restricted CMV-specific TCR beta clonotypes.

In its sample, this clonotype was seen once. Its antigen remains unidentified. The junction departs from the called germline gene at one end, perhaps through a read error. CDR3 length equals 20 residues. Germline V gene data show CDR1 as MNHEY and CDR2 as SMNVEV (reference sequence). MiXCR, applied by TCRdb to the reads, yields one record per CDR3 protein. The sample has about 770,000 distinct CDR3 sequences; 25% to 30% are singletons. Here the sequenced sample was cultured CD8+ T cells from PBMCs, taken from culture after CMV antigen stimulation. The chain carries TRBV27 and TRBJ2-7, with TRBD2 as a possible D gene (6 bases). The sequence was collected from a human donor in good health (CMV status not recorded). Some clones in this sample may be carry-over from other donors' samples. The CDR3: CASSLSTPGETAAYSYEQYF. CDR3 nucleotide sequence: TGTGCCAGCAGTCTATCCACCCCGGGGGAAACAGCGGCCTACTCCTACGAGCAGTACTTC.